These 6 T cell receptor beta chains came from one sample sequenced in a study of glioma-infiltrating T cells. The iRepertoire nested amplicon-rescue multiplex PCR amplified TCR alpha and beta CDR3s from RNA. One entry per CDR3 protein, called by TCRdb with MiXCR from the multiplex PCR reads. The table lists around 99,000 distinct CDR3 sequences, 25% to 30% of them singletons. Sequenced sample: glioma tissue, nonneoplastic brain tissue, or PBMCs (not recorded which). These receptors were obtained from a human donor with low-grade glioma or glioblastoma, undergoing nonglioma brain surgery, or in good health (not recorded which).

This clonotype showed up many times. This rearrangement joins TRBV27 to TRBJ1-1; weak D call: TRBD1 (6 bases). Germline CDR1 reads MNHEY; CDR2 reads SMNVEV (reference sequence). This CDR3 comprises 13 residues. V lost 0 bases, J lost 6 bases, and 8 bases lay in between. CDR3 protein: CASSLSAGAEAFF. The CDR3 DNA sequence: TGTGCCAGCAGTTTATCGGCAGGGGCTGAAGCTTTCTTT.

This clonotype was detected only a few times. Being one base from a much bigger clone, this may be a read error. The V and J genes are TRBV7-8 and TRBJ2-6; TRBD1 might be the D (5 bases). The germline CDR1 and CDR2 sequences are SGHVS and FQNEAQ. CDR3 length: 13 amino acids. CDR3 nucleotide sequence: TGTGCCAGCAGCGTCTCTGGGGCCAACGCCCTGACTTTC. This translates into CASSVSGANALTF. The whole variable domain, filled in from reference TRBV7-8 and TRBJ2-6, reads GAGVSQSPRYKVAKRGQDVALRCDPISGHVSLFWYQQALGQGPEFLTYFQNEAQLDKSGLPSDRFFAERPEGSVSTLKIQRTQQEDSAVYLCASSVSGANALTFGAGSRLTVL.

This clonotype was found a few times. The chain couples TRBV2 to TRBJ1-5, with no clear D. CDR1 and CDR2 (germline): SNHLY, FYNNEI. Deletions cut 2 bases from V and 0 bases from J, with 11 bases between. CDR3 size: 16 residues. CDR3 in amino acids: CASSETAVYSNQPQHF. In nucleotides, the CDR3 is TGTGCCAGCAGTGAAACCGCAGTCTATAGCAATCAGCCCCAGCATTTT.

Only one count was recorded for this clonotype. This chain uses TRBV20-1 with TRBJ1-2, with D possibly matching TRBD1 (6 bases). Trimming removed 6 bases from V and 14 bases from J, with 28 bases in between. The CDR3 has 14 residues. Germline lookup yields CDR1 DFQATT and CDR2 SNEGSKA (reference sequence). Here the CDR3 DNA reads TGCAGTGCCTCAGCGCACAGGGTGAACTATGGCAAAACCTTC. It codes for CSASAHRVNYGKTF.

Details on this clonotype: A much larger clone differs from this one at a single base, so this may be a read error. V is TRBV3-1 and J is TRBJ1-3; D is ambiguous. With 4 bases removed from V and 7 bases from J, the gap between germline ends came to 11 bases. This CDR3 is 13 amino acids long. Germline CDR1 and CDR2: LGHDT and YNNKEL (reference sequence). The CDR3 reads CASSLAEPNTIYF. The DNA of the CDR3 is TGTGCCAGCAGCCTCGCCGAGCCTAACACCATATATTTT.

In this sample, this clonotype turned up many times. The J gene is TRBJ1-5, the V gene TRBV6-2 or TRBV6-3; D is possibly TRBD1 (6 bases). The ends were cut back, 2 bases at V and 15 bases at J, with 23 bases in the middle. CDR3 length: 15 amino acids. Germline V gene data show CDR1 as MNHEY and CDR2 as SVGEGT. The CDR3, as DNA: TGTGCCAGCAGTTACGGGGCCAGGGGACGGACCCCGTTGCATTTT. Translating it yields CASSYGARGRTPLHF.